The 19 T cell receptor beta chains below all came from one sample that was sequenced in a study of blood T cell repertoires in COVID-19. TCRdb's copy holds only in-frame clones and misses some; the assay was immunoSEQ multiplex PCR. This table holds 540,000 or so clones, roughly 91% found once. The specimen was peripheral blood. These receptors originate from a woman aged 45-65 years with COVID-19, enrolled during active disease.

This chain links TRBV13 with TRBJ1-6; possibly TRBD1 for D (6 bases). Between the trimmed V and J ends, which lost 3 bases and 4 bases, there was a span of 10 bases. This CDR3 is built from 15 residues. CDR1 is PRHDT, CDR2 FYEKMQ, per germline (reference sequence). The CDR3 bases are TGTGCCAGCAGCTTGGGGGCCACTTATAATTCACCCCTCCACTTT. Translation gives CASSLGATYNSPLHF. The full variable domain, rest sourced from reference TRBV13 and TRBJ1-6, is AAGVIQSPRHLIKEKRETATLKCYPIPRHDTVYWYQQGPGQDPQFLISFYEKMQSDKGSIPDRFSAQQFSDYHSELNMSSLELGDSALYFCASSLGATYNSPLHFGNGTRLTVT.

The CDR3 sequence: CASSAGTTTEQYF. The CDR3 DNA reads as TGTGCCAGCAGCGCCGGGACTACTACCGAGCAGTACTTC. The V call is TRBV5-4, the J call TRBJ2-7; 7 bases map to TRBD2. Germline V lookup: CDR1 SGHNT, CDR2 YYREEE (reference sequence). This CDR3 spans 13 amino acids. The V segment lost 4 bases and the J segment 6 bases; nucleotides outside the gene matches: 7.

The V call is TRBV5-5, the J call TRBJ2-7; TRBD1 is a possible D gene (6 bases). CDR3 length equals 13 residues. Looked up from germline, CDR1 is SGHKS and CDR2 is YYEKEE (reference sequence). The V gene lost 3 bases and the J gene lost 3 bases, with 10 bases spanning the gap. The CDR3 loop is CASSSRTDYEQYF. The DNA for the CDR3 is TGTGCCAGCAGCTCCCGGACAGACTACGAGCAGTACTTC.

Here the CDR3 DNA reads TGCGCCAGCAGCTTGGCCGGTAGGGGCCTGAACACTGAAGCTTTCTTT. Translated, it gives CASSLAGRGLNTEAFF. The chain links TRBV5-1 to TRBJ1-1, with D possibly matching TRBD1 (5 bases). CDR1 and CDR2 from the germline V gene are SGHRS and YFSETQ. CDR3 length equals 16 residues. V lost 0 bases, J lost 0 bases, and 12 bases lay in between.

As to this clone: The sample carries other DNA sequences with the same CDR3. The V and J genes are TRBV2 and TRBJ1-5; D call uncertain. The CDR3 contains 13 residues. Looked up from germline, CDR1 is SNHLY and CDR2 is FYNNEI. Trimming cost V 6 bases and J 0 bases, with 6 bases left between them. The CDR3 reads CASSPNSNQPQHF. The CDR3 coding sequence is TGTGCCAGCAGCCCCAATAGCAATCAGCCCCAGCATTTT. The entire variable domain, with the rest obtained from reference TRBV2 and TRBJ1-5, is as follows: EPEVTQTPSHQVTQMGQEVILRCVPISNHLYFYWYRQILGQKVEFLVSFYNNEISEKSEIFDDQFSVERPDGSNFTLKIRSTKLEDSAMYFCASSPNSNQPQHFGDGTRLSIL.

The chain carries TRBV3-1 (or the pseudogene TRBV3-2) and TRBJ1-2; 8 bases line up with TRBD1. V dropped 6 bases and J dropped 2; count of bases not matched to a gene: 5. Germline values: CDR1 LGHDT, CDR2 YNNKEL (reference sequence). The CDR3 consists of 14 residues. In nucleotides, the CDR3 is TGTGCCAGCAGAAACCAGGGGGCGAACTATGGCTACACCTTC. It yields the protein CASRNQGANYGYTF.

This clone was counted once. This chain links TRBV12-3 or TRBV12-4 with TRBJ1-2; weak D call: TRBD1 (6 bases). With 5 bases removed from V and 8 bases from J, the gap between germline ends came to 15 bases. The CDR3 is 13 residues long. CDR3 loop: CASSGQGLGGYTF. CDR3 in DNA: TGTGCCAGCAGTGGCCAGGGGTTGGGGGGCTACACCTTC.

CDR3 in amino acids: CASSQDRPYQPQHF. DNA of the CDR3: TGCGCCAGCAGCCAAGACAGGCCGTATCAGCCCCAGCATTTT. The chain couples TRBV4-1 to TRBJ1-5; D gene ambiguous. V was trimmed by 0 bases and J by 5 bases, leaving 8 bases between them. Looked up from germline, CDR1 is MGHRA and CDR2 is YSYEKL. CDR3 length equals 14 residues.

The rearrangement links TRBV5-1 to TRBJ2-7; D possibly corresponds to TRBD1 (5 bases). This CDR3 contains 14 residues. The germline V gene has CDR1 SGHRS and CDR2 YFSETQ. V was shortened by 5 bases and J by 5 bases, with 17 bases between the two germline ends. The CDR3 nucleotides are TGCGCCAGCAGTCCCAATAGGGGATTCGACGAGCAGTACTTC. Translation: CASSPNRGFDEQYF.

The J gene is TRBJ1-4, the V gene TRBV27; the D is unclear. The CDR3 length is 13 residues. CDR1 and CDR2 (germline): MNHEY, SMNVEV (reference sequence). V gave up 6 bases and J gave up 8 bases, with 13 bases separating them. The CDR3 reads CASSILTGEKLFF. Here the CDR3 DNA reads TGTGCCAGCAGCATTCTCACGGGGGAAAAACTGTTTTTT. The variable domain in full, with the rest retrieved from reference TRBV27 and TRBJ1-4, is EAQVTQNPRYLITVTGKKLTVTCSQNMNHEYMSWYRQDPGLGLRQIYYSMNVEVTDKGDVPEGYKVSRKEKRNFPLILESPSPNQTSLYFCASSILTGEKLFFGSGTQLSVL.

The chain recombines TRBV12-3 or TRBV12-4 with TRBJ2-7, with TRBD2 as a possible D gene (6 bases). V dropped 6 bases and J dropped 3 bases, with 12 bases sitting between them. The CDR3 is 13 amino acids. The CDR3 spells CASSRDSDYEQYF. DNA for the CDR3: TGTGCCAGCAGCCGGGACTCTGACTACGAGCAGTACTTC.

The V call is TRBV30, the J call TRBJ1-5; a weak D match, TRBD1 (5 bases). The germline CDR1 and CDR2 sequences are GTSNPN and SVGIG (reference sequence). The CDR3 spans 12 residues. Between the trimmed V and J ends, which lost 1 base and 9 bases, there was a span of 10 bases. Written as DNA, the CDR3 is TGTGCCTGGAGTGGGGGCGTCGGGCCCCAGCATTTT. It yields the protein CAWSGGVGPQHF.

This clone is a singleton in its sample. V usage is TRBV11-2 and J usage is TRBJ1-4, with a weak D call TRBD1 (6 bases). V lost 1 base, J lost 7 bases, and 13 bases lay in between. Germline lookup yields CDR1 SGHAT and CDR2 FQNNGV. CDR3 size: 15 residues. The CDR3 loop reads CASSLAQGEIEKLFF. DNA of the CDR3: TGTGCCAGCAGCTTAGCACAGGGTGAAATTGAAAAACTGTTTTTT.

V and J are TRBV7-8 and TRBJ1-2; D is unresolved. The germline V gene encodes CDR1 SGHVS and CDR2 FQNEAQ. Trimming took 5 bases from V and 5 from J, leaving 18 bases between them. The CDR3 has 15 residues. In nucleotides, the CDR3 is TGTGCCAGCAGCCCAAACGGAGAGCCGGGGTATGGCTACACCTTC. It specifies CASSPNGEPGYGYTF.

V and J are TRBV2 and TRBJ2-3, with 9 positions matching TRBD1. From germline, CDR1 is SNHLY and CDR2 FYNNEI. This CDR3 is built from 15 residues. After removal of 6 bases from V and 1 base from J, the junction contained 5 bases not matched to a gene. This chain's CDR3 is CASSQDRGRTDTQYF. The CDR3 DNA sequence: TGTGCCAGCAGCCAGGACAGGGGACGCACAGATACGCAGTATTTT.

The rearrangement links TRBV6-1 to TRBJ2-5; 11 bases align to TRBD1. This CDR3 comprises 15 residues. With 2 bases clipped from V and 4 bases from J, the junction kept 3 bases outside the gene matches. Germline-derived CDR1 and CDR2 are MNHNS and SASEGT. As DNA, the CDR3 is TGTGCCAGCAGTGAACTGGGACAGGGGGTAGAGACCCAGTACTTC. Translation gives CASSELGQGVETQYF.

The V call is TRBV5-1, the J call TRBJ1-1; D is possibly TRBD1 (6 bases). CDR1 is SGHRS, CDR2 YFSETQ, per germline. The CDR3 spans 13 residues. The V end was cut by 0 bases, the J end by 6 bases, with 9 bases between. The CDR3 loop reads CASSLGQVPEAFF. The DNA of the CDR3 is TGCGCCAGCAGCTTGGGACAGGTCCCTGAAGCTTTCTTT.

The genes are TRBV18 and TRBJ1-6; 7 bases fit TRBD1. Germline V lookup: CDR1 KGHSH, CDR2 LQKENI. Trimming took 3 bases from V and 7 from J; bases not matched to a gene: 6. The CDR3 consists of 15 residues. The CDR3 DNA is TGTGCCAGCTCACCCTGGGACAGCACCAATTCACCCCTCCACTTT. This encodes CASSPWDSTNSPLHF.

The rearrangement uses TRBV18 and TRBJ1-1; possibly TRBD1 for D (6 bases). V lost 0 bases and J 1 base, leaving 9 bases between the germline ends. The germline gives CDR1 KGHSH, CDR2 LQKENI. The CDR3 covers 15 residues. Here the CDR3 reads CASSPPGHPNTEAFF. Here the CDR3 DNA reads TGTGCCAGCTCACCACCGGGACACCCGAACACTGAAGCTTTCTTT.